A single sample is the source of the 18 T cell receptor beta chains below, sequenced in a study of T cell clonotyping in hematopoietic cell transplantation. The data were produced by immunoSEQ multiplex PCR, yet TCRdb's version contains in-frame clones alone and is incomplete. The table includes roughly 42,000 clones, about 95% detected once. The sample was peripheral blood mononuclear cells. These receptors were obtained from a woman aged 45-60 years in good health. Some clones in this sample may be carry-over from other donors' samples.

The V call is TRBV10-1, the J call TRBJ1-6; D uncertain. Deletions cut 3 bases from V and 5 bases from J, with 5 bases between. CDR1 and CDR2 (germline): WNHNN, SYGVQD (reference sequence). The CDR3 contains 13 residues. CDR3 bases: TGCGCCAGCAGTGAACAGAATAATTCACCCCTCCACTTT. Encoded protein: CASSEQNNSPLHF.

The gene calls are TRBV11-1 and TRBJ2-7, with D possibly TRBD1 on 5 matching bases. CDR3 length equals 13 residues. Trimming removed 2 bases at V and 0 bases at J, with 5 bases between. Looked up from germline, CDR1 is SGHAT and CDR2 is FQDESV (reference sequence). In DNA, the CDR3 is TGTGCCAGCAGCTTACAGGGCTCCTACGAGCAGTACTTC. Its protein is CASSLQGSYEQYF.

The chain employs TRBV9 and TRBJ1-2; D perhaps matches TRBD1 (5 bases). V lost 0 bases and J lost 4, with 16 bases in between. Germline lookup yields CDR1 SGDLS and CDR2 YYNGEE. The CDR3 is 16 amino acids. The CDR3 nucleotides read TGTGCCAGCAGCGTAGCCCCAGATGGGACCCGCTATGGCTACACCTTC. Its protein product is CASSVAPDGTRYGYTF.

This chain joins TRBV15 and TRBJ1-5; D is unresolved. CDR1 and CDR2 (germline): LNHNV, YYDKDF (reference sequence). The germline V and J ends were trimmed by 2 bases and 4 bases, with 3 bases remaining between them. The CDR3 length is 12 residues. The CDR3 sequence is CATSRRNQPQHF. CDR3 nucleotide sequence: TGTGCCACCAGCAGACGGAATCAGCCCCAGCATTTT.

The rearrangement joins TRBV7-2 to TRBJ2-2; D gene unclear. The germline V and J ends were trimmed by 7 bases and 4 bases, with 13 bases remaining between them. Germline loops: CDR1 SGHTA, CDR2 FQGNSA. This CDR3 is built from 14 residues. CDR3 bases: TGTGCCAGCACCGTGCTGGGTCTCACCGGGGAGCTGTTTTTT. Translating it yields CASTVLGLTGELFF.

The V call is TRBV7-2, the J call TRBJ2-1; D call uncertain. CDR3 length: 14 residues. V was pared by 4 bases and J by 4 bases, with 11 bases between. Germline V CDR1 and CDR2: SGHTA, FQGNSA. CDR3 nucleotide sequence: TGTGCCAGCAGCTCTGATCCCGGTTACAATGAGCAGTTCTTC. It translates to CASSSDPGYNEQFF.

The chain employs TRBV27 and TRBJ2-7; 12 nucleotides align to TRBD1. The V segment lost 1 base and the J segment 7 bases; nucleotides outside the gene matches: 5. Germline V lookup: CDR1 MNHEY, CDR2 SMNVEV (reference sequence). The CDR3 sequence is 15 residues long. In DNA form, the CDR3 reads TGTGCCAGCAGTTTATATGGGACAGGGGGCTTGGAGCAGTACTTC. It yields the protein CASSLYGTGGLEQYF.

This chain links TRBV6-6 with TRBJ1-4; no firm D call. There are 11 residues in the CDR3. In germline, CDR1 is MNHNY, CDR2 SVGAGI (reference sequence). The V gene lost 10 bases and the J gene lost 1 base, with 4 bases spanning the gap. CDR3 DNA: TGTGCCACCAAAACTAATGAAAAACTGTTTTTT. Protein: CATKTNEKLFF.

This CDR3 reads CASSQGTLGEAFF. Here the CDR3 DNA reads TGCGCCAGCAGCCAGGGGACCCTGGGGGAAGCTTTCTTT. The gene calls are TRBV4-1 and TRBJ1-1; maybe TRBD1 (5 bases). The V gene's germline CDR1 is MGHRA and CDR2 YSYEKL. CDR3 length equals 13 residues. V lost 3 bases, J lost 8 bases, and 13 bases lay in between.

J is TRBJ1-2 and V is TRBV7-3, with 10 bases that match TRBD1. Trimming took 5 bases from V and 9 from J; bases not matched to a gene: 12. This CDR3 has 15 residues. The germline V gene encodes CDR1 SGHTA and CDR2 FQGTGA. CDR3 nucleotide sequence: TGTGCCAGCAGCCTAGATGCGGGACAGGGGTCTCGCTACACCTTC. This codes for CASSLDAGQGSRYTF. The whole variable domain, filled in from reference TRBV7-3 and TRBJ1-2, reads GAGVSQTPSNKVTEKGKYVELRCDPISGHTALYWYRQSLGQGPEFLIYFQGTGAADDSGLPNDRFFAVRPEGSVSTLKIQRTERGDSAVYLCASSLDAGQGSRYTFGSGTRLTVV.

The CDR3: CASSSEQGGVSNEKLFF. DNA of the CDR3: TGTGCCAGCAGCTCCGAACAGGGTGGTGTATCTAATGAAAAACTGTTTTTT. V usage is TRBV7-8 and J usage is TRBJ1-4; tentative D call: TRBD1 (6 bases). Germline V gives CDR1 SGHVS, CDR2 FQNEAQ. V was pared by 4 bases and J by 3 bases, with 18 bases between. The CDR3 sequence is 17 residues long.

CDR3 loop: CASSDSKRRWDEKLFF. The CDR3 bases are TGTGCCAGCAGTGACTCGAAACGTCGGTGGGATGAAAAACTGTTTTTT. The V call is TRBV6-4, the J call TRBJ1-4; no clear D gene. V was pared by 0 bases and J by 6 bases, with 14 bases between. The CDR3 sequence is 16 residues long. Germline lookup yields CDR1 MRHNA and CDR2 SNTAGT.

The V gene is TRBV25-1, the J gene TRBJ1-2; 10 bases are shared with TRBD1. CDR1 is MGHDK and CDR2 is SYGVNS in the germline V gene. Trimming removed 4 bases from V and 2 bases from J; junction bases left unmatched: 1. The CDR3 has 14 amino acids. The CDR3, as DNA: TGTGCCAGCAGTGCGGGACAGGGGAACTATGGCTACACCTTC. It yields the protein CASSAGQGNYGYTF.

V usage is TRBV11-3 and J usage is TRBJ2-2; D might be TRBD2 (5 bases). CDR3 size: 17 residues. Deletions cut 1 base from V and 6 bases from J, with 18 bases between. Germline V gene lookup returns CDR1 SGHNT and CDR2 YENEEA. The CDR3 reads CASSLAFMVGSAGELFF. In nucleotides, the CDR3 is TGTGCCAGCAGCTTAGCTTTCATGGTCGGTAGCGCCGGGGAGCTGTTTTTT.

This clone has just one count. The chain employs TRBV19 and TRBJ1-2, with TRBD1 identical over 7 bases. CDR1 and CDR2 (germline): LNHDA, SQIVND (reference sequence). This CDR3 comprises 14 residues. With 3 bases clipped from V and 3 bases from J, the junction kept 4 bases outside the gene matches. The CDR3 here is CASSMTGLDYGYTF. CDR3 coding DNA: TGTGCCAGTAGTATGACAGGGTTGGACTATGGCTACACCTTC.

The chain carries TRBV28 and TRBJ1-5; 11 positions agree with TRBD1. The CDR3 runs 19 residues. The germline V gene has CDR1 MDHEN and CDR2 SYDVKM. The trim removed 6 bases at V and 1 base at J, leaving 14 bases unmatched. This chain's CDR3 is CASSLTPGQGVGSNQPQHF. The CDR3 bases are TGTGCCAGCAGCCTCACACCGGGACAGGGGGTGGGGAGCAATCAGCCCCAGCATTTT. Variable domain in full (rest from reference TRBV28 and TRBJ1-5): DVKVTQSSRYLVKRTGEKVFLECVQDMDHENMFWYRQDPGLGLRLIYFSYDVKMKEKGDIPEGYSVSREKKERFSLILESASTNQTSMYLCASSLTPGQGVGSNQPQHFGDGTRLSIL.

This clone was seen a handful of times. This chain links TRBV2 with TRBJ1-2; no firm D call. The CDR3 extends over 12 amino acids. The germline V gene has CDR1 SNHLY and CDR2 FYNNEI. Trimming removed 3 bases from V and 8 bases from J, with 10 bases in between. The CDR3 nucleotides are TGTGCCAGCAGTGAGAACGGAGGAGGCTACACCTTC. It is translated as CASSENGGGYTF.

The V call is TRBV7-3, the J call TRBJ2-1; a possible D gene is TRBD2 (6 bases). Germline V CDR1 and CDR2: SGHTA, FQGTGA. Trimming removed 4 bases from V and 4 bases from J, with 8 bases in between. The CDR3 loop spans 13 amino acids. The CDR3 reads CASSSGVYNEQFF. For the CDR3, the DNA is TGTGCCAGCAGCTCGGGGGTTTACAATGAGCAGTTCTTC. Based on the CDR3 plus reference TRBV7-3 and TRBJ2-1, the full variable domain is GAGVSQTPSNKVTEKGKYVELRCDPISGHTALYWYRQSLGQGPEFLIYFQGTGAADDSGLPNDRFFAVRPEGSVSTLKIQRTERGDSAVYLCASSSGVYNEQFFGPGTRLTVL.